This TCR beta chain was identified during a study of cytomegalovirus exposure and HLA in healthy donors. Both 60 Vbeta primers and 13 Jbeta primers went into the PCR. Assay: immunoSEQ multiplex PCR; the TCRdb copy retains only in-frame clones and omits some. This sample has around 170,000 clones, with 77% found just once. With 3 bases removed from V and 0 bases from J, the gap between germline ends came to 13 bases. The CDR3 is 15 amino acids. CDR1 is SGHDT and CDR2 is YYEEEE in the germline V gene. This clone appeared a few times. Sequenced material: PBMCs. This TCR came from a man between 18 and 29 years old in good health and CMV-seronegative. This sequence joins TRBV5-6 and TRBJ2-7, with a weak D call TRBD2 (5 bases). CDR3 DNA sequence: TGTGCCAGCAGCTATATAAGGAGGAGCTCCTACGAGCAGTACTTC. It is translated as CASSYIRRSSYEQYF.